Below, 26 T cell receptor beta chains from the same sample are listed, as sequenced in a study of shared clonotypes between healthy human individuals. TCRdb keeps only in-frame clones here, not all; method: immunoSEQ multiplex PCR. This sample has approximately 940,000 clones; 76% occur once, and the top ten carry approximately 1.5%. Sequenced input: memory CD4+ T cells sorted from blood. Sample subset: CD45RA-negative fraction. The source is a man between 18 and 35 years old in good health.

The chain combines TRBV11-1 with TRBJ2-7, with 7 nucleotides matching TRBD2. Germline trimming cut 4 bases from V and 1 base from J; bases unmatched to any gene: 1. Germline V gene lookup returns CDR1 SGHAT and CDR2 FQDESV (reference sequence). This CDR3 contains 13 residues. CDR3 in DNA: TGTGCCAGCAGCTGGGGGGGATCCTACGAGCAGTACTTC. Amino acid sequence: CASSWGGSYEQYF.

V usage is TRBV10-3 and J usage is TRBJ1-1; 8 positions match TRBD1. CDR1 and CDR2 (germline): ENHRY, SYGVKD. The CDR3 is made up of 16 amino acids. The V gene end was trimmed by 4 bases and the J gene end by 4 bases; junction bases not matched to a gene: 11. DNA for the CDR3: TGTGCCATCAGTGGAAAACTGAAGACAGGGGTCACTGAAGCTTTCTTT. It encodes CAISGKLKTGVTEAFF.

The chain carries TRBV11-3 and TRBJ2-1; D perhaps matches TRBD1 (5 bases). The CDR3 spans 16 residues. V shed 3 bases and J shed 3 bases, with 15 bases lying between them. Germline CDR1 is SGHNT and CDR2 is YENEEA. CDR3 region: CASSLDNRLGYNEQFF. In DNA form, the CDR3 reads TGTGCCAGCAGCTTGGATAACAGGTTGGGCTACAATGAGCAGTTCTTC.

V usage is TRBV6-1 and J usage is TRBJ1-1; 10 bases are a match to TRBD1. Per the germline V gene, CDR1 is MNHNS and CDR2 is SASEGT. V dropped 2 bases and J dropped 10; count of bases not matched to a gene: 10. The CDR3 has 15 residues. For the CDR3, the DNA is TGTGCCAGCAGTGAACAGGGAGACAGGGGGCTTGGAGCTTTCTTT. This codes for CASSEQGDRGLGAFF.

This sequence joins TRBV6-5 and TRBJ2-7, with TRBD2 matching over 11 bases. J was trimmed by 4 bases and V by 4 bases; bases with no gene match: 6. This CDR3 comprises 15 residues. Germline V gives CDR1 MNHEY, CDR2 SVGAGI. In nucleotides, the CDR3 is TGTGCCAGCAGTTCCCCGGGACTAGCGGATTACGAGCAGTACTTC. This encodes CASSSPGLADYEQYF.

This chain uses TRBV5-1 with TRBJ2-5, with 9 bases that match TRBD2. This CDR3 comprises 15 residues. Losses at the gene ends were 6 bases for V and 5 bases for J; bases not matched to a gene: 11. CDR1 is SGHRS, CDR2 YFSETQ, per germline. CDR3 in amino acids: CASNPGGGAGETQYF. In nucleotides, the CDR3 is TGCGCCAGCAACCCTGGCGGGGGGGCCGGGGAGACCCAGTACTTC. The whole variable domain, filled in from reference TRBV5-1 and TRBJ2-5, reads KAGVTQTPRYLIKTRGQQVTLSCSPISGHRSVSWYQQTPGQGLQFLFEYFSETQRNKGNFPGRFSGRQFSNSRSEMNVSTLELGDSALYLCASNPGGGAGETQYFGPGTRLLVL.

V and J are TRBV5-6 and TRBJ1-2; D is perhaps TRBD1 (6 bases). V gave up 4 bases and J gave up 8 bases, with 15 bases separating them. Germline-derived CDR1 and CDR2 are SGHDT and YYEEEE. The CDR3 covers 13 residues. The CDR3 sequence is CASSPTGGGGYTF. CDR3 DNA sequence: TGTGCCAGCAGCCCGACAGGAGGTGGGGGCTACACCTTC.

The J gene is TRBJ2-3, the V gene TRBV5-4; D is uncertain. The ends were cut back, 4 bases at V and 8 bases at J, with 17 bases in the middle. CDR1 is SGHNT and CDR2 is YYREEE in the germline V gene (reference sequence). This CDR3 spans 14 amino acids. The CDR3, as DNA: TGTGCCAGCAGCGCTGGCGGTGACCAGGCTACGCAGTATTTT. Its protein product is CASSAGGDQATQYF.

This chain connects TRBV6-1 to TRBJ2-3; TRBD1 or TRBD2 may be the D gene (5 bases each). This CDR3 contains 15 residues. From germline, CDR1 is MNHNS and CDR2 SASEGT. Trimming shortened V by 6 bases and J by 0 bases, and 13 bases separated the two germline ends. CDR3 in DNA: TGTGCCAGCAGAGTCGGGACGGTCAGCACAGATACGCAGTATTTT. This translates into CASRVGTVSTDTQYF.

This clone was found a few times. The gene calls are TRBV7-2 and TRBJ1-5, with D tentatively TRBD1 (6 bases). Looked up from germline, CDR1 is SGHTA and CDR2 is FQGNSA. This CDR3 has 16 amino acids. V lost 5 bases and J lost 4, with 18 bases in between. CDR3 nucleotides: TGTGCCAGCAGCCCCCTTGGAGGGGGGAAAAATCAGCCCCAGCATTTT. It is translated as CASSPLGGGKNQPQHF.

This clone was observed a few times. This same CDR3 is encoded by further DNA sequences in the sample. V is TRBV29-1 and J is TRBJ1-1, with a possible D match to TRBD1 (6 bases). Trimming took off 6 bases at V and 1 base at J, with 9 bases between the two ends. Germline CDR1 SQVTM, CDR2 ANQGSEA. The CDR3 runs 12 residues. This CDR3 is CSVRGSNTEAFF. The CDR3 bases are TGCAGCGTCAGGGGCTCGAACACTGAAGCTTTCTTT.

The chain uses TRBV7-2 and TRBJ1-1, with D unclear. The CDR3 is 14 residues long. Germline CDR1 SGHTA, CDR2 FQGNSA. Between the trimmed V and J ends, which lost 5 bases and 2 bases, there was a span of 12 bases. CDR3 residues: CASSPHGGNTEAFF. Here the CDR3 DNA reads TGTGCCAGCAGCCCCCACGGCGGCAACACTGAAGCTTTCTTT.

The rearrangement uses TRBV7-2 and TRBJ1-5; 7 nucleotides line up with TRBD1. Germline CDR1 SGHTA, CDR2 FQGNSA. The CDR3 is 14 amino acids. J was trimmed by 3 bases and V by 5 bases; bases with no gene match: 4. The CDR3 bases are TGTGCCAGCAGCCGGGACAGTTTCAATCAGCCCCAGCATTTT. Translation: CASSRDSFNQPQHF.

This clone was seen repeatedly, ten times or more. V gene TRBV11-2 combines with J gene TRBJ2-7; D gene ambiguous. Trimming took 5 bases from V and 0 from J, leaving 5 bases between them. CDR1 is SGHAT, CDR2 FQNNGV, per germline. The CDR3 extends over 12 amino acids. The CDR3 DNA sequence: TGTGCCAGCAGCGGGCGCTCCTACGAGCAGTACTTC. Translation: CASSGRSYEQYF.

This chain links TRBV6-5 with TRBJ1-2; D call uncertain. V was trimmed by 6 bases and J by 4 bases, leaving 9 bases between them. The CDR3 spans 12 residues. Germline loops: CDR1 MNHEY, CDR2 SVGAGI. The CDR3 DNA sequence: TGTGCCAGCAGCCGAGATCGCTATGGCTACACCTTC. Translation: CASSRDRYGYTF.

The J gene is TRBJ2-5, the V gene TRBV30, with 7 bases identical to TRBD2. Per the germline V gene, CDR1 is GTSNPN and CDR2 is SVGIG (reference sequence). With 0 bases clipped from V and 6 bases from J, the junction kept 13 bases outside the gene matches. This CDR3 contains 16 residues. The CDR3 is CAWSVGGAGGSQTQYF. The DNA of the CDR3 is TGTGCCTGGAGTGTAGGAGGGGCTGGCGGGAGTCAGACCCAGTACTTC.

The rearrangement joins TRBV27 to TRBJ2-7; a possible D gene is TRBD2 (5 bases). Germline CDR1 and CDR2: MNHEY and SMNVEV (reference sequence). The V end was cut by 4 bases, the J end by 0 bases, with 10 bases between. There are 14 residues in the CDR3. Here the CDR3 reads CASSYAGYSYEQYF. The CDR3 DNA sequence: TGTGCCAGCAGTTATGCGGGTTACTCCTACGAGCAGTACTTC.

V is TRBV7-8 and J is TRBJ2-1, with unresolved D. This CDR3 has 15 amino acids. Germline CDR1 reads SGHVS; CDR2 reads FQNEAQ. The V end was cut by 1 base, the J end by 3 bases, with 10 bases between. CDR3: CASSLEADIYNEQFF. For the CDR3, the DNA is TGTGCCAGCAGCTTAGAGGCCGACATCTACAATGAGCAGTTCTTC. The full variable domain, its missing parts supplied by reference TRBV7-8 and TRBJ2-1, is GAGVSQSPRYKVAKRGQDVALRCDPISGHVSLFWYQQALGQGPEFLTYFQNEAQLDKSGLPSDRFFAERPEGSVSTLKIQRTQQEDSAVYLCASSLEADIYNEQFFGPGTRLTVL.

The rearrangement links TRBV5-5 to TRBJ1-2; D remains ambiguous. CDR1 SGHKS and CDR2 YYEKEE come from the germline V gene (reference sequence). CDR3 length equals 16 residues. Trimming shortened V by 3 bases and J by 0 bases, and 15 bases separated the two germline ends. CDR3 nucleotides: TGTGCCAGCAGCTGGACTTTAGGAGTCACTAACTATGGCTACACCTTC. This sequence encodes CASSWTLGVTNYGYTF.

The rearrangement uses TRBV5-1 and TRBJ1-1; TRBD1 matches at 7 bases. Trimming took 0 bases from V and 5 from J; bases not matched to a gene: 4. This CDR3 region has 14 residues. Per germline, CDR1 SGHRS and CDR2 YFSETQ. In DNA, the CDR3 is TGCGCCAGCAGCTTGGAGGGGGCTAAGACTGAAGCTTTCTTT. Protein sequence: CASSLEGAKTEAFF.

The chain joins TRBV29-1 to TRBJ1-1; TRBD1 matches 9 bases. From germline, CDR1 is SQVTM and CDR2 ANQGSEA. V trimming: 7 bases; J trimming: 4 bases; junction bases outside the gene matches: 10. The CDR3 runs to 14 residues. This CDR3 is CSAGGTGYGTEAFF. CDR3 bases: TGCAGCGCTGGGGGGACAGGGTATGGCACTGAAGCTTTCTTT.

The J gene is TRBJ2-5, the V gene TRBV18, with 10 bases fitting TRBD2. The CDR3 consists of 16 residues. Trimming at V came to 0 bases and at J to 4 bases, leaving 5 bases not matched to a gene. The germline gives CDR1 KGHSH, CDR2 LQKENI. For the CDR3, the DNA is TGTGCCAGCTCACCACCGAGCGGGGGGGCCCGAGAGACCCAGTACTTC. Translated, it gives CASSPPSGGARETQYF.

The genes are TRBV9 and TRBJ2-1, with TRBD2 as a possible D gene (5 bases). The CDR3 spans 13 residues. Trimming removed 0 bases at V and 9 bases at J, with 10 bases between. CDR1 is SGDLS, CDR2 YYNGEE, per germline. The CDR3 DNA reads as TGTGCCAGCAGCGTAGACCGAGGAGGTGAGCAGTTCTTC. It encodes CASSVDRGGEQFF.

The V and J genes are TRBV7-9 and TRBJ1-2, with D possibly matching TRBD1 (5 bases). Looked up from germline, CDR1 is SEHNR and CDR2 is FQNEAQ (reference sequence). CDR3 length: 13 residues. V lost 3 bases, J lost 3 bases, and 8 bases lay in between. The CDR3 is CASSFREHYGYTF. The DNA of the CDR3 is TGTGCCAGCAGCTTCAGGGAACACTATGGCTACACCTTC.

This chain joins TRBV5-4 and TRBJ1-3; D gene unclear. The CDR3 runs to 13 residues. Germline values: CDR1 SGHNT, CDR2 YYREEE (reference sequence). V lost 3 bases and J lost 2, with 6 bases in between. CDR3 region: CASSYRTGNTIYF. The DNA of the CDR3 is TGTGCCAGCAGCTATCGCACTGGAAACACCATATATTTT.

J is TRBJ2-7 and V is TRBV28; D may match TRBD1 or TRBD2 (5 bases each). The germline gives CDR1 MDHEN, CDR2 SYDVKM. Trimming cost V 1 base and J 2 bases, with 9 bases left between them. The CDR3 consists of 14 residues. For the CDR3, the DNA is TGTGCCAGCAGTTTATCATTGGGGGCCTACGAGCAGTACTTC. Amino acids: CASSLSLGAYEQYF.